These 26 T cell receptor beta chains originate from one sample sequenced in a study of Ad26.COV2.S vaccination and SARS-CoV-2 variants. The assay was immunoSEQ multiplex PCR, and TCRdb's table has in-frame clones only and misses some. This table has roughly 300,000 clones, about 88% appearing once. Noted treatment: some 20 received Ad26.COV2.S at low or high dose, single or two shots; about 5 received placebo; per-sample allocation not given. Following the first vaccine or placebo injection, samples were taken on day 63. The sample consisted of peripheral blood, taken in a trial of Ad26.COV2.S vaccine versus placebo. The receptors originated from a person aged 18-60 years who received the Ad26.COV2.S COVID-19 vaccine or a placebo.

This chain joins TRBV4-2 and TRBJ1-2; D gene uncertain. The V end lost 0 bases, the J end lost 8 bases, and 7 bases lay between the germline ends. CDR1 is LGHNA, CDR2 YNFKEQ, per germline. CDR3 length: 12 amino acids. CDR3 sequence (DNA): TGTGCCAGCAGCCAAGAAAGGTGGGGCTACACCTTC. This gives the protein CASSQERWGYTF.

CDR3 loop: CALGEINEKLFF. The CDR3, as DNA: TGTGCCCTGGGGGAGATTAATGAAAAACTGTTTTTT. The chain couples TRBV6-5 to TRBJ1-4, with D tentatively TRBD1 (5 bases). CDR3 length: 12 residues. Trimming stripped 11 bases from V and 4 bases from J, with 11 bases between. The germline V gene encodes CDR1 MNHEY and CDR2 SVGAGI.

The CDR3 loop is CASSRESQDRGEKLFF. In DNA, the CDR3 is TGCGCCAGCAGCCGCGAAAGTCAGGACAGGGGCGAAAAACTGTTTTTT. This chain joins TRBV4-3 and TRBJ1-4, with TRBD1 matching 9 bases. Germline V lookup: CDR1 LGHNA, CDR2 YSLEER. Trimming took 4 bases from V and 8 from J; bases not matched to a gene: 11. The CDR3 spans 16 residues.

The CDR3 DNA reads as TGCGCCAGCAGCTCGCAAGAGTGGGCTGAAGCTTTCTTT. It yields the protein CASSSQEWAEAFF. The gene calls are TRBV5-1 and TRBJ1-1; D remains unclear. The V end lost 3 bases, the J end lost 6 bases, and 12 bases lay between the germline ends. Germline V gives CDR1 SGHRS, CDR2 YFSETQ. The CDR3 runs 13 residues.

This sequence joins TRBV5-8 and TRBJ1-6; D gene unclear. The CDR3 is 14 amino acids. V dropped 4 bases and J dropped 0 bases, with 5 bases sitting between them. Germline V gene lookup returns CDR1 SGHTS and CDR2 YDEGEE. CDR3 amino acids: CASSRTSYNSPLHF. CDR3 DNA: TGTGCCAGCAGCCGGACCTCCTATAATTCACCCCTCCACTTT. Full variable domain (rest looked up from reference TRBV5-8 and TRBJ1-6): EAGVTQSPTHLIKTRGQQATLRCSPISGHTSVYWYQQALGLGLQFLLWYDEGEERNRGNFPPRFSGRQFPNYSSELNVNALELEDSALYLCASSRTSYNSPLHFGNGTRLTVT.

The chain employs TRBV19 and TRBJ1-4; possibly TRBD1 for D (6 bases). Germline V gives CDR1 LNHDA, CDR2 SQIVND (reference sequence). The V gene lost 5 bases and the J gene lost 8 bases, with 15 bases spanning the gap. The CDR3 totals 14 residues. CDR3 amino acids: CASSFGQRGEKLFF. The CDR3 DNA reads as TGTGCCAGTAGTTTCGGACAGCGGGGGGAAAAACTGTTTTTT.

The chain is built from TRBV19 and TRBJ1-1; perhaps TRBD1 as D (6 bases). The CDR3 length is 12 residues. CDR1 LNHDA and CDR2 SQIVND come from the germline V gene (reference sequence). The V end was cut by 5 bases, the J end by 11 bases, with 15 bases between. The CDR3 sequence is CASSPKGEAAFF. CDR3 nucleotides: TGTGCCAGTAGTCCGAAGGGGGAGGCGGCTTTCTTT.

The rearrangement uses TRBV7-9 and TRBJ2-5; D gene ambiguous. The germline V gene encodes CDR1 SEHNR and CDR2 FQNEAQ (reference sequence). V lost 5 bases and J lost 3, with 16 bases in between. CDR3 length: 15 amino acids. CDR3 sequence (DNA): TGTGCCAGCAGCGGTTATGGGGTAGGCGAAGAGACCCAGTACTTC. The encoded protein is CASSGYGVGEETQYF.

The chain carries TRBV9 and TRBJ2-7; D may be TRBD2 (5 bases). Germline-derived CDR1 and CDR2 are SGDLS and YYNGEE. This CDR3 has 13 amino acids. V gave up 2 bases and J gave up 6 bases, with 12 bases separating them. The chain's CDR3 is CASSVLNRGEQYF. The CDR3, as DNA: TGTGCCAGCAGCGTCCTTAACCGGGGCGAGCAGTACTTC.

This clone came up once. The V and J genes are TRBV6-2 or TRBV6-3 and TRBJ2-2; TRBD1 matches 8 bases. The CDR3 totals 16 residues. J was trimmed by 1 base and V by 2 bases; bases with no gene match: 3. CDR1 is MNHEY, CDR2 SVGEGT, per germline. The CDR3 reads CASSYTGTGNTGELFF. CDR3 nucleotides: TGTGCCAGCAGTTACACCGGGACAGGGAACACCGGGGAGCTGTTTTTT.

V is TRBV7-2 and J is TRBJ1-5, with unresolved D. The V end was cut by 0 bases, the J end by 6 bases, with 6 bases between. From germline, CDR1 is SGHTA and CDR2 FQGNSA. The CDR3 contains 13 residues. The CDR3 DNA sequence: TGTGCCAGCAGCTTAGCGGACGCTCAGCCCCAGCATTTT. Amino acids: CASSLADAQPQHF.

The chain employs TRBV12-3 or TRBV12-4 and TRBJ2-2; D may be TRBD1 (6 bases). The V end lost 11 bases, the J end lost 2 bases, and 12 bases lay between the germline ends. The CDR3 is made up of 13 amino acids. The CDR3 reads CAGRDINTGELFF. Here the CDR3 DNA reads TGTGCCGGCCGGGACATTAACACCGGGGAGCTGTTTTTT.

Written as DNA, the CDR3 is TGTGCCAGCAGGGGGACGGGGAGCACAGATACGCAGTATTTT. Encoded protein: CASRGTGSTDTQYF. The chain recombines TRBV6-5 with TRBJ2-3; D is perhaps TRBD1 or TRBD2 (5 bases each). Per germline, CDR1 MNHEY and CDR2 SVGAGI. This CDR3 has 14 amino acids. The germline V and J ends were trimmed by 6 bases and 0 bases, with 10 bases remaining between them.

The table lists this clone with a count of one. The CDR3 loop is CATSGITGTSGRALDTDTQYF. The DNA for the CDR3 is TGTGCCACCAGTGGAATAACCGGGACTAGCGGGAGGGCCCTCGATACAGATACGCAGTATTTT. The chain combines TRBV24-1 with TRBJ2-3; TRBD2 matches 16 bases. The ends lost 5 bases at V and 3 bases at J; junction bases unmatched: 16. Germline lookup yields CDR1 KGHDR and CDR2 SFDVKD. CDR3 length: 21 amino acids.

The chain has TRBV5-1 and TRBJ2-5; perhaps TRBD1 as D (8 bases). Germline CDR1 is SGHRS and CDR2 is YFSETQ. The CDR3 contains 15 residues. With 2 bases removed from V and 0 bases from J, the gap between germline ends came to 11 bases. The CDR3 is CASSLQGGYQETQYF. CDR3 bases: TGCGCCAGCAGCTTACAGGGGGGGTACCAAGAGACCCAGTACTTC.

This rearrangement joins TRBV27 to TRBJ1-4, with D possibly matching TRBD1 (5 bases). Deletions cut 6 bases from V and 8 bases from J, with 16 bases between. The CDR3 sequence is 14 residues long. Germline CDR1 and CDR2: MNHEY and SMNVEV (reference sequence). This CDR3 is CASRSDEGSEKLFF. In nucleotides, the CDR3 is TGTGCCAGCAGGTCGGACGAGGGGAGCGAAAAACTGTTTTTT.

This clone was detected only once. CDR3 in DNA: TGCGCCAGCAGCTGGGGCTACAGGGGACTGCAATGGCCCCAGCATTTT. It codes for CASSWGYRGLQWPQHF. The gene calls are TRBV5-1 and TRBJ1-5, with TRBD1 matching over 7 bases. With V trimmed by 3 bases and J by 9 bases, 15 bases remained unmatched. CDR3 length equals 16 residues. Germline V gene sequence: CDR1 SGHRS, CDR2 YFSETQ.

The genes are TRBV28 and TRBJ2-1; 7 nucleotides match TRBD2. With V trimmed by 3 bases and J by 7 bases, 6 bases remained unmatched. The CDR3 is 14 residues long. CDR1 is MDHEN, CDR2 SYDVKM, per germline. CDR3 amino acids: CASSFGGIWNEQFF. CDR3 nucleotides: TGTGCCAGCAGTTTCGGGGGGATCTGGAATGAGCAGTTCTTC.

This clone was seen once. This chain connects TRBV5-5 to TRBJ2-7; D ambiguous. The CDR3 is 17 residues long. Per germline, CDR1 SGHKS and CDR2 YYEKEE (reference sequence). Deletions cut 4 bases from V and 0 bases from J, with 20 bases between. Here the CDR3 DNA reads TGTGCCAGCAGCCTGGCCATGGGCCGTCTGAGCTCCTACGAGCAGTACTTC. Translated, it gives CASSLAMGRLSSYEQYF.

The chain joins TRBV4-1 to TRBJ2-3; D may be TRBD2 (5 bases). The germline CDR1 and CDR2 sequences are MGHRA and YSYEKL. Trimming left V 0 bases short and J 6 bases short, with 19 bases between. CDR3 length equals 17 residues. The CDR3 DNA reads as TGCGCCAGCAGCCAAGATCGGGCGCTAGGGCCGGGGGATACGCAGTATTTT. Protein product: CASSQDRALGPGDTQYF.

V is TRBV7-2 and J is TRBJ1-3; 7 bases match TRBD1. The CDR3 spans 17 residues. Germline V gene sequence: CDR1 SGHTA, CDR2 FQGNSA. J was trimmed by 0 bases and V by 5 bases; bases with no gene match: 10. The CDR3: CASSLRGLTLSGNTIYF. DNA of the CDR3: TGTGCCAGCAGCCTAAGGGGGCTCACCCTCTCTGGAAACACCATATATTTT.

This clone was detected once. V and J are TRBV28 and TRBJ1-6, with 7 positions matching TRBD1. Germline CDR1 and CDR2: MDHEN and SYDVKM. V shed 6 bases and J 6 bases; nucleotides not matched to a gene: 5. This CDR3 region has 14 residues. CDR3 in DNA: TGTGCCAGCAGGGGTCAGGGGGGTAATTCACCCCTCCACTTT. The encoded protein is CASRGQGGNSPLHF.

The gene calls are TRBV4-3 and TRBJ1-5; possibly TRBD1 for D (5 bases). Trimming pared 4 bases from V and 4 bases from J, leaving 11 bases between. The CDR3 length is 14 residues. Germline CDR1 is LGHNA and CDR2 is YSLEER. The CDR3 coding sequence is TGCGCCAGCAGCCCCTCAGGACAAAATCAGCCCCAGCATTTT. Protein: CASSPSGQNQPQHF.

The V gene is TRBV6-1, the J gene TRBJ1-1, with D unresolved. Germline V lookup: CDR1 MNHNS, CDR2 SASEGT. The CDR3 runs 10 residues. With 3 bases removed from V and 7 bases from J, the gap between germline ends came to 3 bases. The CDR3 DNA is TGTGCCAGCAGTGACAGTGAAGCTTTCTTT. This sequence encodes CASSDSEAFF.

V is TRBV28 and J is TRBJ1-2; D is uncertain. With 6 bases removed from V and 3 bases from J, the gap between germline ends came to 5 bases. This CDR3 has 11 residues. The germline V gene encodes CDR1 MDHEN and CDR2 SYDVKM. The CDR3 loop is CASRGDYGYTF. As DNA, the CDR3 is TGTGCCAGCAGAGGCGACTATGGCTACACCTTC.

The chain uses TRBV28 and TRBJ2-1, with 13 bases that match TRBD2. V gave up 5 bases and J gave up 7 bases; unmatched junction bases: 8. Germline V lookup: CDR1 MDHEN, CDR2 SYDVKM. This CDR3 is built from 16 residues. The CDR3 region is CASSTSGRGQGNEQFF. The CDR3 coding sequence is TGTGCCAGCAGTACTAGCGGGAGGGGCCAAGGAAATGAGCAGTTCTTC.